The 14 T cell receptor beta chains reported below all come from one sample, sequenced in a study of cytomegalovirus exposure and HLA in healthy donors. A multiplex PCR was run with 60 Vbeta primers and 13 Jbeta primers. Clones were read by immunoSEQ multiplex PCR, and TCRdb kept only the in-frame ones, dropping some. The data hold 150,000 to 200,000 clones, with roughly 85% observed a single time. The sequenced material came from PBMCs. All receptors come from a man between 18 and 29 years old in good health and CMV-seropositive.

The V and J genes are TRBV7-2 and TRBJ2-3; D is possibly TRBD1 (6 bases). Trimming removed 3 bases at V and 5 bases at J, with 12 bases between. There are 14 residues in the CDR3. Germline V lookup: CDR1 SGHTA, CDR2 FQGNSA. CDR3 loop: CASSFGGREDTQYF. As DNA, the CDR3 is TGTGCCAGCAGCTTTGGGGGCCGTGAAGATACGCAGTATTTT.

The rearrangement joins TRBV9 to TRBJ2-3; TRBD2 aligns across 14 bases. CDR1 is SGDLS and CDR2 is YYNGEE in the germline V gene. This CDR3 contains 19 residues. Trimming took 4 bases from V and 2 from J; bases not matched to a gene: 12. The CDR3 region has the DNA TGTGCCAGCAGCACTGGACTAGCGGGGGGAGGGAGAAACACAGATACGCAGTATTTT. Protein sequence: CASSTGLAGGGRNTDTQYF.

This clone has a handful of counts. This chain connects TRBV11-2 to TRBJ1-1, with 9 bases that match TRBD1. Trimming removed 10 bases from V and 5 bases from J; junction bases left unmatched: 11. CDR3 length equals 14 residues. CDR1 is SGHAT and CDR2 is FQNNGV in the germline V gene. The CDR3 coding sequence is TGTGCCACCCGCCCCCGGACAGGGGAGACTGAAGCTTTCTTT. Protein: CATRPRTGETEAFF.

The CDR3 protein is CASSIGTGAYYEQYF. The CDR3, as DNA: TGTGCCAGCAGCATAGGGACAGGAGCTTACTACGAGCAGTACTTC. The chain couples TRBV5-4 to TRBJ2-7, with 8 bases aligning to TRBD1. This CDR3 is 15 amino acids long. Trimming took 4 bases from V and 3 from J; bases not matched to a gene: 9. Germline V lookup: CDR1 SGHNT, CDR2 YYREEE (reference sequence).

V and J are TRBV2 and TRBJ2-7, with D uncertain. The V gene lost 7 bases and the J gene lost 2 bases, with 12 bases spanning the gap. The germline CDR1 and CDR2 sequences are SNHLY and FYNNEI. The CDR3 runs to 13 residues. The CDR3 DNA sequence: TGTGCCAGCAAGTACGCAGAAACCTACGAGCAGTACTTC. This encodes CASKYAETYEQYF.

This chain connects TRBV11-3 to TRBJ2-3, with D possibly matching TRBD2 (6 bases). V was trimmed by 5 bases and J by 9 bases, leaving 9 bases between them. The CDR3 loop spans 11 amino acids. Looked up from germline, CDR1 is SGHNT and CDR2 is YENEEA. The CDR3, as DNA: TGTGCCAGCAGCACCGGGGGAACGCAGTATTTT. This sequence encodes CASSTGGTQYF.

The V and J genes are TRBV30 and TRBJ1-3, with D hard to call. The CDR3 is 13 amino acids. V was clipped by 3 bases and J by 0 bases, with 6 bases between them. Germline V CDR1 and CDR2: GTSNPN, SVGIG (reference sequence). The CDR3 spells CAWREGSGNTIYF. The CDR3 bases are TGTGCCTGGAGGGAGGGCTCTGGAAACACCATATATTTT.

This chain uses TRBV7-9 with TRBJ1-5; TRBD1 is a possible D gene (5 bases). V lost 5 bases and J lost 2, with 10 bases in between. The CDR3 has 14 residues. Per the germline V gene, CDR1 is SEHNR and CDR2 is FQNEAQ (reference sequence). The CDR3 loop reads CASSPGGGNQPQHF. In nucleotides, the CDR3 is TGTGCCAGCAGCCCGGGGGGGGGCAATCAGCCCCAGCATTTT.

The chain has TRBV5-1 and TRBJ1-2, with 7 bases that match TRBD1. The germline CDR1 and CDR2 sequences are SGHRS and YFSETQ. V shed 4 bases, J shed 5 bases, and the junction held 17 bases outside the gene matches. The CDR3 is 17 amino acids. The CDR3 coding sequence is TGCGCCAGCAGCCCCTCGGGACAGACCTATAGGGGGTATGGCTACACCTTC. This translates into CASSPSGQTYRGYGYTF.

J is TRBJ1-6 and V is TRBV11-2, with D unresolved. The CDR3 is 11 amino acids. Trimming stripped 6 bases from V and 6 bases from J, with 3 bases between. Germline lookup yields CDR1 SGHAT and CDR2 FQNNGV. The CDR3 loop reads CASRSNSPLHF. The CDR3, as DNA: TGTGCCAGCAGGAGTAATTCACCCCTCCACTTT.

There are a few counts of this clone. The rearrangement uses TRBV7-2 and TRBJ1-2, with TRBD1 identical over 12 bases. Germline-derived CDR1 and CDR2 are SGHTA and FQGNSA. The CDR3 runs 17 residues. J lost 3 bases, V lost 4 bases, and 9 bases had no gene match. CDR3 sequence (DNA): TGTGCCAGCAGCTCTCCAATCGGGACAGGGGGCTACTATGGCTACACCTTC. Translation gives CASSSPIGTGGYYGYTF.

The V and J genes are TRBV5-6 and TRBJ2-7; the match to TRBD2 covers 11 bases. Germline CDR1 SGHDT, CDR2 YYEEEE. V dropped 0 bases and J dropped 4; count of bases not matched to a gene: 3. The CDR3 spans 15 residues. The CDR3 DNA sequence: TGTGCCAGCAGCTTGGGTCTAGCGGGGGGTTACGAGCAGTACTTC. Residues: CASSLGLAGGYEQYF.

The chain uses TRBV6-1 and TRBJ2-7; TRBD1 might be the D (5 bases). CDR1 is MNHNS and CDR2 is SASEGT in the germline V gene. This CDR3 has 15 residues. Deletions cut 7 bases from V and 3 bases from J, with 19 bases between. As DNA, the CDR3 is TGTGCCAGCACTCGAACCCAGGGCGGCGGCTACGAGCAGTACTTC. Protein product: CASTRTQGGGYEQYF.

This clone has more than one count but fewer than ten. The rearrangement uses TRBV7-2 and TRBJ2-1, with 8 nucleotides matching TRBD2. Germline V gene data show CDR1 as SGHTA and CDR2 as FQGNSA. The ends lost 1 base at V and 0 bases at J; junction bases unmatched: 2. The CDR3 contains 16 residues. CDR3 residues: CASSLERGPSYNEQFF. The CDR3 DNA reads TGTGCCAGCAGCTTAGAGCGGGGGCCCTCCTACAATGAGCAGTTCTTC. Together with reference TRBV7-2 and TRBJ2-1, the CDR3 gives the full variable domain: GAGVSQSPSNKVTEKGKDVELRCDPISGHTALYWYRQSLGQGLEFLIYFQGNSAPDKSGLPSDRFSAERTGGSVSTLTIQRTQQEDSAVYLCASSLERGPSYNEQFFGPGTRLTVL.